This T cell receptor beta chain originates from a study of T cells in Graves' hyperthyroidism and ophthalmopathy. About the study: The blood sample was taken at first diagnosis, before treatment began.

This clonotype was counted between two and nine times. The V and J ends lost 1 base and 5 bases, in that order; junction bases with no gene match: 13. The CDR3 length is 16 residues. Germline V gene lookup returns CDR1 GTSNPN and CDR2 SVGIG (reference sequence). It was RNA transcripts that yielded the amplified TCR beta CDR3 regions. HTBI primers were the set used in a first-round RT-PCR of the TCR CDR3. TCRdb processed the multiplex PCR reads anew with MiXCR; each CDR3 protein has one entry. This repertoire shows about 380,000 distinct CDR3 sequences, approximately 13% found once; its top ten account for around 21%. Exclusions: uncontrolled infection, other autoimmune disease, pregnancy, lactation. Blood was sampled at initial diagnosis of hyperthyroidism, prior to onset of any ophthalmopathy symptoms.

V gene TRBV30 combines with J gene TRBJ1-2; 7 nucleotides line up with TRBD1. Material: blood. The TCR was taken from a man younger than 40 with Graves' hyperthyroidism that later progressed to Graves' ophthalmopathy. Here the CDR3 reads CAWSEGLRDSVYGYTF. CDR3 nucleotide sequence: TGTGCCTGGAGTGAGGGGCTCAGGGACAGCGTTTATGGCTACACCTTC. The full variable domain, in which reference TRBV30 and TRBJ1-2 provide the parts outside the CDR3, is SQTIHQWPATLVQPVGSPLSLECTVEGTSNPNLYWYRQAAGRGLQLLFYSVGIGQISSEVPQNLSASRPQDRQFILSSKKLLLSDSGFYLCAWSEGLRDSVYGYTFGSGTRLTVV.